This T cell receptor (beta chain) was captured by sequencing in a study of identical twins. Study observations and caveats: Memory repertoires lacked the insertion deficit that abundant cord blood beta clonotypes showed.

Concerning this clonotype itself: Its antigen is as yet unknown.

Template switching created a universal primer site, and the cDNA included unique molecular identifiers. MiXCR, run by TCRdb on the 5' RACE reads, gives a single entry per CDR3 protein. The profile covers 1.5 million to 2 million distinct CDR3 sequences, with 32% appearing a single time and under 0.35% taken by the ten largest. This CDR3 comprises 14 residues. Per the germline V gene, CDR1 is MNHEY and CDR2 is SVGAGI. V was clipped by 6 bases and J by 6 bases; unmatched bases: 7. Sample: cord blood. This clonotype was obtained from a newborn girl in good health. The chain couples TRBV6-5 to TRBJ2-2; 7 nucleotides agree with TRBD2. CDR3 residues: CASSAGGGPGELFF. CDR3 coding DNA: TGTGCCAGCAGCGCGGGCGGGGGTCCCGGGGAGCTGTTTTTT.